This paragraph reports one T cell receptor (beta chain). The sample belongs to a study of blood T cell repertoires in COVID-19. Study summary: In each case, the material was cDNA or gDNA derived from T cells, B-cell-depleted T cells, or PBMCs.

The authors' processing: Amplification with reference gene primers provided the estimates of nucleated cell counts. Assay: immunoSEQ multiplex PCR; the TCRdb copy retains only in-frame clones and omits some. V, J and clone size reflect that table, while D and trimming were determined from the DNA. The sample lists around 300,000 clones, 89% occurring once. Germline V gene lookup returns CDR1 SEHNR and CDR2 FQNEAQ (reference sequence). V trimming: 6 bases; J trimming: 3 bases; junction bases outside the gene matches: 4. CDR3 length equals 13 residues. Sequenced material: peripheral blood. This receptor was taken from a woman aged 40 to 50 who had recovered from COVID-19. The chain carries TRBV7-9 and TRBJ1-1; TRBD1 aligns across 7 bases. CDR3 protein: CASSYQGDTEAFF. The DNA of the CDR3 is TGTGCCAGCAGTTACCAGGGGGACACTGAAGCTTTCTTT.